These 23 T cell receptor beta chains originate from one sample sequenced in a study of early T cells in non-severe SARS-CoV-2 infection. One entry per CDR3 protein, called by TCRdb with MiXCR from the 5' RACE reads. The sample lists tens of thousands of distinct CDR3 sequences, approximately 6.3% occurring once. The source material was whole blood, sampled at baseline. The receptors were gathered from an adult who was a healthcare worker with PCR-confirmed SARS-CoV-2 infection or an uninfected control (not recorded which).

This clonotype was found many times. V is TRBV20-1 and J is TRBJ2-5; D not resolved. Germline assignment: CDR1 DFQATT and CDR2 SNEGSKA (reference sequence). V lost 5 bases and J 1 base, leaving 11 bases between the germline ends. The CDR3 length is 13 residues. The CDR3 nucleotides read TGCAGTGCTCAGCGAGGTCCCCAAGAGACCCAGTACTTC. This encodes CSAQRGPQETQYF.

This clonotype has ten or more counts. The CDR3 here is CASSLWEIQYF. The CDR3, as DNA: TGTGCCAGCAGTCTTTGGGAGATTCAGTACTTC. This chain joins TRBV12-3 or TRBV12-4 and TRBJ2-4; a possible D gene is TRBD2 (5 bases). V lost 5 bases and J lost 10, with 9 bases in between. The CDR3 covers 11 residues.

This clonotype came up a few times. The chain employs TRBV7-9 and TRBJ1-3; D is unresolved. With 2 bases removed from V and 3 bases from J, the gap between germline ends came to 11 bases. The CDR3 spans 15 residues. Germline V gene lookup returns CDR1 SEHNR and CDR2 FQNEAQ (reference sequence). The CDR3 protein is CASSLWASGGNTIYF. The CDR3 bases are TGTGCCAGCAGCTTATGGGCATCTGGTGGAAACACCATATATTTT.

This clonotype was recorded at least ten times. CDR3 DNA: TGTGCCATCGGCCCGGGAGGCGATACGCAGTATTTT. This sequence encodes CAIGPGGDTQYF. The rearrangement joins TRBV10-3 to TRBJ2-3; 7 bases map to TRBD2. The CDR3 spans 12 residues. Germline loops: CDR1 ENHRY, CDR2 SYGVKD. The junction had 5 bases not matched to a gene; V was cut back by 8 bases and J by 6 bases.

This clonotype turned up a few times. The chain uses TRBV30 and TRBJ2-2; D call uncertain. CDR1 GTSNPN and CDR2 SVGIG come from the germline V gene (reference sequence). V dropped 2 bases and J dropped 1 base, with 11 bases sitting between them. This CDR3 is 15 amino acids long. The CDR3 spells CAWSPGPLNTGELFF. CDR3 nucleotide sequence: TGTGCCTGGAGTCCCGGGCCCCTGAACACCGGGGAGCTGTTTTTT.

This clonotype was picked up a small number of times. The CDR3 DNA is TGTGCCAGCAGCCCCGGCCCCAGGGTCGCCTACGAGCAGTACTTC. This encodes CASSPGPRVAYEQYF. V usage is TRBV6-2 or TRBV6-3 and J usage is TRBJ2-7; D possibly corresponds to TRBD1 (5 bases). Looked up from germline, CDR1 is MNHEY and CDR2 is SVGEGT. This CDR3 contains 15 residues. V dropped 6 bases and J dropped 2 bases, with 17 bases sitting between them.

This clonotype was observed a few times. CDR3 residues: CASSPGTSGGARHEQFF. CDR3 sequence (DNA): TGTGCCAGCAGCCCCGGGACTAGCGGGGGGGCCCGTCATGAGCAGTTCTTC. The rearrangement uses TRBV6-2 or TRBV6-3 and TRBJ2-1; 16 bases map to TRBD2. Germline V gives CDR1 MNHEY, CDR2 SVGEGT. CDR3 length equals 17 residues. V lost 6 bases and J lost 8; bases outside the gene matches: 10.

This clonotype was seen ten or more times. This chain connects TRBV30 to TRBJ2-1; TRBD2 matches 8 bases. The CDR3 totals 15 residues. Germline assignment: CDR1 GTSNPN and CDR2 SVGIG (reference sequence). V trimming: 1 base; J trimming: 7 bases; junction bases outside the gene matches: 9. This CDR3 is CAWSGIAGHRNEQFF. CDR3 bases: TGTGCCTGGAGTGGAATAGCGGGGCATCGAAATGAGCAGTTCTTC.

This clonotype was found many times. V gene TRBV10-3 combines with J gene TRBJ1-3; D remains unclear. The CDR3 has 10 residues. Trimming removed 10 bases at V and 3 bases at J, with 4 bases between. Germline assignment: CDR1 ENHRY and CDR2 SYGVKD. CDR3 DNA: TGTGCCACGAATGGAAACACCATATATTTT. Its protein is CATNGNTIYF.

This clonotype was detected a few times. This chain links TRBV7-9 with TRBJ2-1; 10 positions match TRBD2. The CDR3 has 15 amino acids. Unmatched junction bases numbered 6, after V lost 5 bases and J lost 5 bases. The germline V gene has CDR1 SEHNR and CDR2 FQNEAQ (reference sequence). CDR3 protein: CASSLWTSGNNEQFF. The CDR3 DNA follows: TGTGCCAGCAGCCTCTGGACTAGCGGAAACAATGAGCAGTTCTTC.

This clonotype was detected many times. V and J are TRBV20-1 and TRBJ1-5, with D possibly matching TRBD1 (6 bases). The CDR3 sequence is 14 residues long. Trimming removed 6 bases from V and 7 bases from J, with 19 bases in between. In germline, CDR1 is DFQATT, CDR2 SNEGSKA (reference sequence). The CDR3 spells CSAPGAVPTQPQHF. The CDR3 nucleotides read TGCAGTGCCCCAGGGGCAGTCCCCACCCAGCCCCAGCATTTT.

This clonotype was counted a few times. The rearrangement uses TRBV10-3 and TRBJ1-5, with 8 bases aligning to TRBD1. V lost 10 bases to trimming and J lost 5 bases; unmatched junction nucleotides: 7. This CDR3 is 13 amino acids long. Germline values: CDR1 ENHRY, CDR2 SYGVKD. CDR3 DNA: TGTGCCACAAAAGGGACAGGTGATCAGCCCCAGCATTTT. Translated, it gives CATKGTGDQPQHF.

J is TRBJ1-2 and V is TRBV7-2, with D maybe TRBD1 (5 bases). This CDR3 has 15 residues. CDR1 is SGHTA and CDR2 is FQGNSA in the germline V gene. Trimming took off 4 bases at V and 8 bases at J, with 20 bases between the two ends. CDR3 DNA: TGTGCCAGCAGCTCGGCATCAGGGCCACCCGAAGGCTACACCTTC. The encoded protein is CASSSASGPPEGYTF.

This clonotype was recorded many times. This sequence joins TRBV5-4 and TRBJ1-1; 8 nucleotides align to TRBD1. This CDR3 is 14 amino acids long. V trimming: 0 bases; J trimming: 7 bases; junction bases outside the gene matches: 5. Germline lookup yields CDR1 SGHNT and CDR2 YYREEE (reference sequence). The CDR3 DNA is TGTGCCAGCAGCTTGGACGAAGGGACAGGTGAAGCTTTCTTT. Amino acid sequence: CASSLDEGTGEAFF.

In its sample, this clonotype was seen many times. The gene calls are TRBV20-1 and TRBJ1-6; D not certain. The germline V and J ends were trimmed by 4 bases and 8 bases, with 6 bases remaining between them. Germline V CDR1 and CDR2: DFQATT, SNEGSKA (reference sequence). The CDR3 has 11 residues. The CDR3 protein is CSAIIDSPLHF. The CDR3 coding sequence is TGCAGTGCTATAATTGATTCACCCCTCCACTTT.

In its sample, this clonotype was seen many times. The rearrangement joins TRBV19 to TRBJ1-5; D is ambiguous. The CDR3 contains 14 residues. The germline V and J ends were trimmed by 0 bases and 8 bases, with 11 bases remaining between them. Germline V lookup: CDR1 LNHDA, CDR2 SQIVND (reference sequence). CDR3 sequence reads: CASSIDDLTKPQHF. CDR3 bases: TGTGCCAGTAGTATAGACGATTTGACCAAGCCCCAGCATTTT.

This clonotype was counted at least ten times. The chain recombines TRBV18 with TRBJ2-1; 8 bases are a match to TRBD2. There are 15 residues in the CDR3. Looked up from germline, CDR1 is KGHSH and CDR2 is LQKENI. Trimming at V came to 4 bases and at J to 9 bases, leaving 11 bases not matched to a gene. CDR3 residues: CASSRVPAGEVEQFF. CDR3 coding DNA: TGTGCCAGCTCACGAGTTCCAGCGGGGGAGGTTGAGCAGTTCTTC.

This clonotype was detected many times. The chain employs TRBV7-9 and TRBJ1-2; 7 positions match TRBD1. The CDR3 contains 13 residues. V was clipped by 5 bases and J by 2 bases; unmatched bases: 2. Per germline, CDR1 SEHNR and CDR2 FQNEAQ (reference sequence). The CDR3 sequence is CASSPQGNYGYTF. The CDR3 DNA reads TGTGCCAGCAGCCCACAGGGGAACTATGGCTACACCTTC.

As regards this clonotype: A junction end diverges from the germline sequence, so it may reflect a read error. The chain carries TRBV7-7 and TRBJ2-3, with 10 bases lining up with TRBD2. This CDR3 comprises 15 residues. The germline gives CDR1 SSHAT, CDR2 FNYEAQ (reference sequence). DNA for the CDR3: TGTGCTAGCAGCTTAAGCCTAGCGGGGGCAGATACGCAGTATTTT. Its translation: CASSLSLAGADTQYF.

This clonotype was picked up many times. The chain couples TRBV7-3 to TRBJ1-2; D call uncertain. V was pared by 0 bases and J by 3 bases, with 14 bases between. CDR3 length equals 16 residues. Per the germline V gene, CDR1 is SGHTA and CDR2 is FQGTGA. The CDR3 nucleotides read TGTGCCAGCAGCTTAACTTATACGAGGGAAGACTATGGCTACACCTTC. This codes for CASSLTYTREDYGYTF.

There are many counts of this clonotype. This chain uses TRBV12-3 or TRBV12-4 with TRBJ1-2, with 7 bases that match TRBD1. The length of the CDR3 is 12 residues. Germline trimming cut 7 bases from V and 7 bases from J; bases unmatched to any gene: 6. In DNA form, the CDR3 reads TGTGCCAGCATGGGACAGACTGGTGGCTACACCTTC. This translates into CASMGQTGGYTF.

Concerning this clonotype itself: Since a much larger clone is just one base distant, this may be a read error. The chain has TRBV5-1 and TRBJ1-1; perhaps TRBD1 as D (5 bases). The germline gives CDR1 SGHRS, CDR2 YFSETQ. This CDR3 comprises 16 residues. Trimming stripped 0 bases from V and 0 bases from J, with 12 bases between. CDR3 in DNA: TGCGCCAGCAGCTTGGCGCGGGGACCAATGAACACTGAAGCTTTCTTT. As protein: CASSLARGPMNTEAFF.

This clonotype was seen at least ten times. The CDR3 is CASSPDADYTAQYF. Here the CDR3 DNA reads TGTGCCAGCAGCCCAGACGCGGACTACACGGCGCAGTATTTT. The rearrangement links TRBV12-3 or TRBV12-4 to TRBJ2-3, with D tentatively TRBD2 (6 bases). The length of the CDR3 is 14 residues. V shed 6 bases and J shed 10 bases, with 20 bases lying between them.